This T cell receptor beta chain was identified in a study of cytomegalovirus exposure and HLA in healthy donors (dated by TCRdb to between 2016 and 2019). About the full investigation: An earlier analysis of 550 to 700 of the donors reported more than 250 Gb of sequence data and some 120 million unique TCR beta sequences from about 200 million T cells. An early release that covered some 640 HLA-typed donors contained approximately 300 gigabases of sequencing data and some 87 million unique TCR sequences. The genetic ancestry cluster associated with self-reported Caucasian donors included roughly 84% of the roughly 390 genotyped donors. The study was designed to test whether signatures of past pathogen exposure could be identified by cataloging public T cell receptors. The T cell repertoires of 670 or so subjects were profiled by immunosequencing and related to cytomegalovirus serostatus. Besides the first cohort of about 730 subjects, a separate validation cohort made up of 90 to 150 different subjects was used. To predict cytomegalovirus infection status, the study brought together high-throughput TCR immunosequencing, statistical association of individual TCRs with disease status, and machine learning. To study patterns of TCR occurrence, a later analysis re-analyzed previously published TCR beta repertoires from 666 donors and added high-resolution HLA genotyping. Rather than drawing on any new phenotypic data, the later analysis identified candidate immune exposures from TCR beta sequences and the way those sequences occurred across donors. In an earlier analysis of roughly 540 of the donors, high-throughput TCR beta sequencing was used to judge whether each TCR beta V gene segment behaved as functional or pseudogenic. Donor age, sex, ethnicity and CMV serostatus were collected together with the repertoire data. In a later genetic analysis, genome-wide SNP genotypes for about 65% of the 666 donors were used, and that subset was treated as a discovery cohort. Every repertoire in the discovery cohort had been generated on one and the same sequencing platform. HLA typing included class I and class II loci at four-digit resolution. The number of typed donors differed by locus: roughly 629-630 for A, B, C, DRB1 and DQB1; about 520 for DQA1; about 600 for DPA1; and some 450 for DPB1. A handful of DR-DQ haplotypes were handled as single units for association and clustering because linkage in the cohort was strong. Across 398 genotyped donors of the cohort, an average of about 250,000 unique TCR beta nucleotide sequences per donor were sequenced, and around 20% of those sequences were non-productive.

Here is what the overall study found, with its caveats: Strong co-occurrence of HLA alleles, especially DR and DQ, made assigning TCR associations to individual alleles difficult. Presence/absence analyses assumed roughly uniform sequencing depth across donors, an assumption that may not hold. In an earlier analysis of more than 450 of the donors, most TCR beta V segments were observed in productive rearrangements about 90% or about 30% of the time, broadly matching IMGT annotations. This cohort had only TCR beta chains sequenced, and the lack of alpha or paired-chain data limited which features could be detected. In a later genetic analysis, fewer N-insertions in productive TCRs were reported among donors in an Asian-associated ancestry cluster than the roughly 700-donor mean. A cluster of highly shared sequence variants was judged likely to be a technical artifact of the sequencing pipeline. Because the 87-base-pair reads could not distinguish some IMGT-functional V segments, including TRBV6-2 and TRBV6-3, those segments were excluded. A later genetic analysis associated a missense DCLRE1C variant with V-gene and J-gene trimming of TCR beta chains, and an independent cohort replicated the association. A later analysis found that TCR association rates varied across HLA loci, with DRB1 alleles showing the most associated TCRs and HLA-C alleles the fewest. Because counts were too low, seventeen rarely observed V segments, including chromosome 9 orphons, were excluded from the earlier analysis of under 650 of the donors. In vitro tests confirmed that three of the cytomegalovirus-associated TCR beta chains recognize cytomegalovirus antigens. A total of about 150 TCR beta chains were listed by the study as associated with cytomegalovirus. In a later analysis, most CMV-associated TCR beta chains were found to appear HLA-restricted, with HLA associations seemingly driven largely by CMV exposure. In a later analysis, more than 15,000 TCR beta sequences were associated with specific HLA alleles at a false discovery rate of 0.05. The authors suggested that the approach could potentially be extended to other disease states and immunological phenotypes. Linkage disequilibrium might explain the correlated functional status among segregating V segments, but an unknown experimental factor could not be excluded. HLA typing was unavailable for some donors at each locus, so association tests used only the typed subset. Most TCR sequences were seen in very few donors, while some public TCRs were found in many individuals. In both the original and validation cohorts, the classifier was reported to diagnose cytomegalovirus status with high specificity and sensitivity. According to a later analysis, parvovirus B19, influenza, CMV and Epstein-Barr virus appeared linked to several top co-occurrence clusters. CMV serostatus was the only immune exposure information available for the cohort. A further reported finding was that TCR beta sequences accurately predicted the HLA-A and HLA-B alleles for most subjects in the first cohort. In a later analysis, HLA-associated TCR beta chains showed more clonal expansion and lower generation probabilities than non-associated chains that were equally common.

In total, just over 650 healthy bone marrow donors made up the cohort. At the time of sampling, all cohort members were nominally healthy, though unrecorded immune exposures were likely present. The donor was CMV seronegative and belonged to the group of approximately 320 seronegative cohort members. Every donor gave a peripheral blood sample, and the peripheral blood mononuclear cells from that sample were used for TCR beta sequencing. The Qiagen DNeasy Blood Extraction Kit was used to extract genomic DNA from the blood cell samples. Worth noting for this clone: The clone's antigen remains unknown. Per-base quality was not reported, and no clone a single base away is much larger than it. The same CDR3 is also encoded by other DNA sequences in this sample.

Receptor amplification or capture employed the immunoSEQ multiplex PCR assay. For the multiplex PCR, a mixture combining 60 forward primers for TCR Vbeta segments and 13 reverse primers for TCR Jbeta segments was used. A multiplex PCR assay on genomic DNA amplified the CDR3 region of rearranged TCR beta genes. The Illumina HiSeq System was used to sequence the amplified TCR beta libraries as 87-base-pair reads. In the paper's pipeline: A later analysis tallied 75 million to 85 million unique TCR beta chains across the 650 to 750 repertoires, and some 10 million of those chains were shared by two or more donors. Raw reads were error-corrected and collapsed into unique sequences with a nearest-neighbor algorithm that merged closely related sequences to remove PCR and sequencing errors. V, D and J gene segments were assigned by aligning CDR3 sequences to IMGT reference sequences. Each retained sequence needed at least a six-nucleotide match to both a V gene segment and a J gene segment. A rearrangement was called productive if the CDR3 had no stop codons and remained in frame with V and J, and every other rearrangement was called non-productive. Following IMGT convention, CDR3 was defined as the stretch from the second conserved V-encoded cysteine up to the conserved J-encoded phenylalanine. Sequences without an unambiguous match to a single V gene segment were excluded from the earlier analysis of several hundred of the donors. An earlier analysis of under 750 of the donors called V segments functional above 56.7% productive rearrangements and segregating when the between-donor standard deviation exceeded 5%. To diagnose cytomegalovirus status from the catalog of TCR beta chain sequences, a statistical classification framework was built. A later analysis assigned V and J genes by comparing TCR nucleotide sequences with IMGT/GENE-DB human TR gene sequences. A later analysis assigned CDR3 sequences and most-parsimonious VDJ recombination scenarios with the TCRdist pipeline. A later analysis defined each TCR beta chain by its CDR3 amino acid sequence plus V-gene family, and excluded reads lacking a unique V-gene family. A later analysis removed 550 to 650 highly shared, low-generation-probability nucleotide sequences to deal with suspected cross-contamination and a sequencing artifact. For each public chain, a later analysis derived a clonal expansion index from normalized ranks of inferred template counts within each repertoire. A later analysis computed generation probabilities with a VDJ recombination model fitted to out-of-frame rearrangements, and checked the results against IGoR. A later analysis scored TCR-TCR, TCR-HLA and TCR-CMV co-occurrence with hypergeometric tests, applying a repertoire-size bias correction to TCR pairs. A later analysis estimated false discovery rates by permuting HLA or CMV assignments 20 times. In a later analysis, co-occurring TCRs were grouped with DBSCAN, and TCRdist sequence similarity was added when clustering was performed within HLA-allele-positive subsets. Co-occurrence clustering excluded repertoires with fewer than 30,000 or more than 120,000 public chains, plus five with anomalous nucleotide sharing. TCRdb carries this immuneACCESS record with in-frame sequences only. Its versions omit some clonotypes, under half of them owing to an unresolved V gene in the studies checked, with the rest unexplained. D and trimming come from the DNA, and the V and J calls and clone size come from that table. The sample table lists 100,000 to 150,000 clones, around three quarters of them with a count of one. The ten largest clones take up roughly 2% of the sample.

From a lookup of the germline V gene, CDR1 and CDR2 are MNHEY and SVGAGI. V is pared back by 4 bases and J by 1 base, with 4 bases lying between the germline termini. Including cysteine and phenylalanine, the CDR3 has 12 amino acids. CDR3 DNA is the only sequence kept; it has 36 bases, read in frame from the first base. The TCR sequence derives from a man in his late teens or twenties in good health and CMV-seronegative. The V and J segments used are TRBV6-5 and TRBJ1-1; the D gene remains uncertain. The specimen sequenced was PBMCs. The CDR3 protein sequence reads: CASSSGNTEAFF. The bases read TGTGCCAGCAGTTCAGGGAACACTGAAGCTTTCTTT.